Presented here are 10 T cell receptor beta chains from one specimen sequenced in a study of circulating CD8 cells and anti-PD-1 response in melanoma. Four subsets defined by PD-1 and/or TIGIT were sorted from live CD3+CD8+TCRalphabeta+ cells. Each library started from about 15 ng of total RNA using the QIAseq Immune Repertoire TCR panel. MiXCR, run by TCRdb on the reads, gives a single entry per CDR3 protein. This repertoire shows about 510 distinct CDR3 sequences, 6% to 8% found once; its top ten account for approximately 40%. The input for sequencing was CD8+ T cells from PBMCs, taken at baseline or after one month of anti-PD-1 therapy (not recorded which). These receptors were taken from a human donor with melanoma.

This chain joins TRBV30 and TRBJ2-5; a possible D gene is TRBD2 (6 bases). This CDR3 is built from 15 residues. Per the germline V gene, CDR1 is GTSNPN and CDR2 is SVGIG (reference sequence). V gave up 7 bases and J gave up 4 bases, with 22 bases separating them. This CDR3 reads CALGAGKAWGETQYF. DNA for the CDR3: TGTGCCTTGGGCGCGGGGAAAGCGTGGGGAGAGACCCAGTACTTC.

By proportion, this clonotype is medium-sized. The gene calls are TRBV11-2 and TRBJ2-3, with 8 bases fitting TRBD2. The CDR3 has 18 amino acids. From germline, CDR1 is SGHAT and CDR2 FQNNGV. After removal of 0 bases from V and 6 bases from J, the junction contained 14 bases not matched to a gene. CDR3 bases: TGTGCCAGCAGCTTAGATCAAGCGGGGGCCCTCCTTGGGGATACGCAGTATTTT. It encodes CASSLDQAGALLGDTQYF.

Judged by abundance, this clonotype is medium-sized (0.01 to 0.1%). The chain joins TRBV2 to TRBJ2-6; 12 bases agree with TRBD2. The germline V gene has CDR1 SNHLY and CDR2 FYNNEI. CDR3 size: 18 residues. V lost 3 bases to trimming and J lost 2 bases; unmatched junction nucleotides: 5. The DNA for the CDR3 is TGTGCCAGCAGTGACACTAGCGGGGGGCTGGCTGGGGCCAACGTCCTGACTTTC. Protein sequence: CASSDTSGGLAGANVLTF.

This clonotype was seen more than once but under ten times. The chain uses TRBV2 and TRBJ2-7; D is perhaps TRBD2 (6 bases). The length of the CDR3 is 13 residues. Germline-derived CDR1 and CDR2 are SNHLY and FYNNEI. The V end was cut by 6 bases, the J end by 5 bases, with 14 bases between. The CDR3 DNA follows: TGTGCCAGCAGCGCTGGTGGGGGGAACGAGCAGTACTTC. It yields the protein CASSAGGGNEQYF.

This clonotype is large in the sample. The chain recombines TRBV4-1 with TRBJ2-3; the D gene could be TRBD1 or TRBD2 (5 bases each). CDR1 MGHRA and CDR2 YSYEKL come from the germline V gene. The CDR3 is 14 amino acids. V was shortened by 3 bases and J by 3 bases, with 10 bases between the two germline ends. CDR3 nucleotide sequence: TGCGCCAGCAGCCACGGGGCCCTTACAGATACGCAGTATTTT. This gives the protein CASSHGALTDTQYF.

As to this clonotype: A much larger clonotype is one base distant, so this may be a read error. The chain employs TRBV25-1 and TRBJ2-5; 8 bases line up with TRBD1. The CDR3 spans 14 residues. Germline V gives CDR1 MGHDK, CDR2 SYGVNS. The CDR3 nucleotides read TGTGCCAACAGTGACATCGGACAGGGTGAGACCCAGTACTTC. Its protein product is CANSDIGQGETQYF. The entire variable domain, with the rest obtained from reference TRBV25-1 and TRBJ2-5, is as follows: EADIYQTPRYLVIGTGKKITLECSQTMGHDKMYWYQQDPGMELHLIHYSYGVNSTEKGDLSSESTVSRIRTEHFPLTLESARPSHTSQYLCANSDIGQGETQYFGPGTRLLVL.

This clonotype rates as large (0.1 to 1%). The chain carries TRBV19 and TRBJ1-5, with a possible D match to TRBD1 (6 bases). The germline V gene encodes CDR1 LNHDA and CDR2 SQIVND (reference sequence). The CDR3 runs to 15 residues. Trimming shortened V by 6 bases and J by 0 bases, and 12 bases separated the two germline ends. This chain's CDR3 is CASRWGHLSNQPQHF. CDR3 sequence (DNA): TGTGCCAGTAGGTGGGGACACCTTAGCAATCAGCCCCAGCATTTT.

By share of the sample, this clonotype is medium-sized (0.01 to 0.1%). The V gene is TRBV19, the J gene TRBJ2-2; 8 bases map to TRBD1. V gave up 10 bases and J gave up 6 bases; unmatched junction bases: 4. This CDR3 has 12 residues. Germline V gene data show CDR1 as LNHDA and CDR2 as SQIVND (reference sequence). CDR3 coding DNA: TGTGCCACTCAGACAGGGGCCGGGGAGCTGTTTTTT. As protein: CATQTGAGELFF.

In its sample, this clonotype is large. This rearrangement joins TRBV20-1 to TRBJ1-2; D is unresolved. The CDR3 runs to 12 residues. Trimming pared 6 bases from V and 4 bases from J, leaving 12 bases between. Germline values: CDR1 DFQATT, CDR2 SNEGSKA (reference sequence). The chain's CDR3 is CSAARPIYGYTF. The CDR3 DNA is TGCAGTGCCGCCAGACCGATCTATGGCTACACCTTC.

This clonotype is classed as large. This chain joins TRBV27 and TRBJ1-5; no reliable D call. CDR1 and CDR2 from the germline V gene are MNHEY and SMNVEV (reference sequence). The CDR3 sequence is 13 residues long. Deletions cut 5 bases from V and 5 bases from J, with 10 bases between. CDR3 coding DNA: TGTGCCAGCAGTCCCCGTGGGGATCAGCCCCAGCATTTT. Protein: CASSPRGDQPQHF.